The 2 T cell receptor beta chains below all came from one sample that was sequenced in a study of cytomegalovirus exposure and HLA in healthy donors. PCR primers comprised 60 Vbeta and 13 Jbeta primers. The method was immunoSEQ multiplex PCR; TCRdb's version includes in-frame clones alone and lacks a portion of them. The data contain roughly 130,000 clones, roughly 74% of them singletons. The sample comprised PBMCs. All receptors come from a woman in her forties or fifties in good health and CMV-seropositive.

CDR3 nucleotides: TGTGCCACCAGCATCAGGCGGGAGGGGCCGAAAGGGGGCTACGAGCAGTACTTC. Its protein product is CATSIRREGPKGGYEQYF. The chain has TRBV15 and TRBJ2-7; TRBD2 agrees at 9 bases. The CDR3 runs to 18 residues. In germline, CDR1 is LNHNV, CDR2 YYDKDF (reference sequence). The ends lost 4 bases at V and 3 bases at J; junction bases unmatched: 16.

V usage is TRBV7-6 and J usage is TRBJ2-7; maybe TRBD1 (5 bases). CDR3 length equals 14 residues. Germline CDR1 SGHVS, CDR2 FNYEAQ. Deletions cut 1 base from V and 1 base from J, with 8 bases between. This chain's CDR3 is CASSLEAGSYEQYF. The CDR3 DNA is TGTGCCAGCAGCTTAGAGGCAGGGTCCTACGAGCAGTACTTC.